This passage covers 7 T cell receptor beta chains from one sample sequenced in a study of T cell changes during pregnancy in multiple sclerosis. Sequencing used immunoSEQ multiplex PCR; TCRdb keeps in-frame clones, though not all of them. The sample yields around 55,000 clones, over 80% seen once. Sequencing used CD4+ T cells from peripheral blood mononuclear cells, obtained in the first trimester of pregnancy. The origin of the receptors is a female donor with multiple sclerosis, enrolled in a pregnancy study.

The chain joins TRBV7-9 to TRBJ2-3, with 7 nucleotides matching TRBD1. This CDR3 contains 15 residues. The junction had 6 bases not matched to a gene; V was cut back by 6 bases and J by 0 bases. The germline gives CDR1 SEHNR, CDR2 FQNEAQ (reference sequence). The chain's CDR3 is CASSSGQRSTDTQYF. The CDR3, as DNA: TGTGCCAGCAGTTCGGGACAGCGGAGCACAGATACGCAGTATTTT.

The chain has TRBV12-5 and TRBJ1-1; unclear D gene. V was clipped by 9 bases and J by 2 bases, with 13 bases between them. CDR1 LGHNT and CDR2 FRNRAP come from the germline V gene. The CDR3 has 13 residues. DNA of the CDR3: TGTGCTAGCCGAAACAGAGAAAACACTGAAGCTTTCTTT. Encoded protein: CASRNRENTEAFF.

This rearrangement joins TRBV7-9 to TRBJ1-1; D is unresolved. The CDR3 sequence is 14 residues long. Germline V gene sequence: CDR1 SEHNR, CDR2 FQNEAQ (reference sequence). V lost 3 bases, J lost 2 bases, and 10 bases lay in between. The CDR3 sequence is CASSLNSFNTEAFF. CDR3 bases: TGTGCCAGCAGCTTGAATAGTTTTAACACTGAAGCTTTCTTT.

V is TRBV9 and J is TRBJ2-2; D is undetermined. CDR3 size: 12 residues. V lost 0 bases, J lost 6 bases, and 3 bases lay in between. Germline V gene lookup returns CDR1 SGDLS and CDR2 YYNGEE. The CDR3 DNA sequence: TGTGCCAGCAGCGTAGGGCCCGGGGAGCTGTTTTTT. Protein sequence: CASSVGPGELFF.

V is TRBV30 and J is TRBJ1-2; 7 bases map to TRBD1. The J segment lost 3 bases and the V segment lost 3 bases, leaving 13 bases of the junction unmatched. CDR3 length: 16 residues. Germline V gene sequence: CDR1 GTSNPN, CDR2 SVGIG (reference sequence). Here the CDR3 DNA reads TGTGCCTGGAGACAGAATTTACAGGGGACGGACTATGGCTACACCTTC. Its translation is CAWRQNLQGTDYGYTF. The full variable domain, completed using reference TRBV30 and TRBJ1-2, is SQTIHQWPATLVQPVGSPLSLECTVEGTSNPNLYWYRQAAGRGLQLLFYSVGIGQISSEVPQNLSASRPQDRQFILSSKKLLLSDSGFYLCAWRQNLQGTDYGYTFGSGTRLTVV.

The chain joins TRBV6-4 to TRBJ2-7; D is uncertain. There are 12 residues in the CDR3. The germline CDR1 and CDR2 sequences are MRHNA and SNTAGT. Trimming shortened V by 2 bases and J by 4 bases, and 6 bases separated the two germline ends. The DNA for the CDR3 is TGTGCCAGCAGTGACCCCAGATACGAGCAGTACTTC. The encoded protein is CASSDPRYEQYF.

V is TRBV14 and J is TRBJ1-2, with D possibly TRBD1 on 5 matching bases. The germline CDR1 and CDR2 sequences are SGHDN and FVKESK. This CDR3 has 13 amino acids. Trimming left V 1 base short and J 6 bases short, with 9 bases between. The CDR3 bases are TGTGCCAGCAGCCAAGGGGGGGGGAATGGCTACACCTTC. This translates into CASSQGGGNGYTF.